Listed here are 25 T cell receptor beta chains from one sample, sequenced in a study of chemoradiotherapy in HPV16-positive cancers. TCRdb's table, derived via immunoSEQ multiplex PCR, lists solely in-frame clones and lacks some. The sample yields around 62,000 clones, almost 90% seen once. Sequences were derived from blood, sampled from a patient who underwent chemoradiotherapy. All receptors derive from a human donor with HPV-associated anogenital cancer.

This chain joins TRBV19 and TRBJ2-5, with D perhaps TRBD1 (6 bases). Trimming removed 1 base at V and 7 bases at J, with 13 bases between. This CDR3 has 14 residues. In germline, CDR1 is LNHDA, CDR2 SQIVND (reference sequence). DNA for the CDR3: TGTGCCAGTAGTATAGTAGGGGGACCTGGGACCCAGTACTTC. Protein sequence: CASSIVGGPGTQYF.

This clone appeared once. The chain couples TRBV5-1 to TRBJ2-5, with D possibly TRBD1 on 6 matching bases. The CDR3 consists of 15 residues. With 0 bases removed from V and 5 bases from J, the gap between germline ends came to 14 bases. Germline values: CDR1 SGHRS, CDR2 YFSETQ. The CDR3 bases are TGCGCCAGCAGCTTGGACAGGGCCCTCGGGGAGACCCAGTACTTC. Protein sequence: CASSLDRALGETQYF.

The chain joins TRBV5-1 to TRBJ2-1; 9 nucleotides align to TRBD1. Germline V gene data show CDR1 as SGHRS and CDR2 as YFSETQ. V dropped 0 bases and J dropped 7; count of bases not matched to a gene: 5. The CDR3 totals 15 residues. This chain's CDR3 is CASSLVGTGLNEQFF. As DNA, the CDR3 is TGCGCCAGCAGCTTGGTGGGGACAGGGTTAAATGAGCAGTTCTTC.

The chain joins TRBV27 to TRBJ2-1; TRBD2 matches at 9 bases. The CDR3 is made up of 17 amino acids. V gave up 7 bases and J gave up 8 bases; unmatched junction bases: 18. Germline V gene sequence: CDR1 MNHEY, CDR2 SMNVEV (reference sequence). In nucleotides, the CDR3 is TGTGCCAGCACCCTTACCGAGGCTAGCGGGGTTCTCGATGAGCAGTTCTTC. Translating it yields CASTLTEASGVLDEQFF.

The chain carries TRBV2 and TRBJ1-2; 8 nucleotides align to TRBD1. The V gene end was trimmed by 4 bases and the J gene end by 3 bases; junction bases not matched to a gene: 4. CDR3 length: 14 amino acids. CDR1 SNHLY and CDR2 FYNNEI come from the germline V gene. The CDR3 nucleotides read TGTGCCAGCAGTGTGGAGACAGGGGACTATGGCTACACCTTC. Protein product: CASSVETGDYGYTF.

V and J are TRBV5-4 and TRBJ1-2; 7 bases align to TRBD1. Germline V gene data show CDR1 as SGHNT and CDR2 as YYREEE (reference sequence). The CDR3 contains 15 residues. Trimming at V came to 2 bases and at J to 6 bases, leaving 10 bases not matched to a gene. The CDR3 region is CASSLMGQGGDGYTF. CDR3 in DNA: TGTGCCAGCAGCTTAATGGGGCAGGGGGGAGATGGCTACACCTTC.

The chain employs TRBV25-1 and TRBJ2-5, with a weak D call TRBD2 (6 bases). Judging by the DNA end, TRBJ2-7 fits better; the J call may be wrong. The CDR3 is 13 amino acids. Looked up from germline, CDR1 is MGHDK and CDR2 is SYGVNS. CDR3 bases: TGTGCCAGCAGTGAAGTGGGGGGCTACGAGCAGTACTTC. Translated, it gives CASSEVGGYEQYF.

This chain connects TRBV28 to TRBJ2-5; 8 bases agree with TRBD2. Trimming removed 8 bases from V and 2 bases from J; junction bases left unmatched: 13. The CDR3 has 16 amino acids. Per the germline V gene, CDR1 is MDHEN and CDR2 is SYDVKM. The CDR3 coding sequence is TGTGCCAGCGAACCAAGCCTCTTAGCGGGGCAAGAGACCCAGTACTTC. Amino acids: CASEPSLLAGQETQYF.

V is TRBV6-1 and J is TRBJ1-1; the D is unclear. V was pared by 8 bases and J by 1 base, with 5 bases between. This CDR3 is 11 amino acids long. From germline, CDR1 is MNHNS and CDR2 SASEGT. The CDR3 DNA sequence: TGTGCCAGCTCCAGGAACACTGAAGCTTTCTTT. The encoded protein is CASSRNTEAFF.

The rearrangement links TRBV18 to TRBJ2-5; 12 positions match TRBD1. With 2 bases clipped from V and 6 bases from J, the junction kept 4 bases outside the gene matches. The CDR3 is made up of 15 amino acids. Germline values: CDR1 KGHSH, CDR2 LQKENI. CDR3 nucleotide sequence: TGTGCCAGCTCACCAGGGACAGGGGGCTCAAAGACCCAGTACTTC. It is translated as CASSPGTGGSKTQYF.

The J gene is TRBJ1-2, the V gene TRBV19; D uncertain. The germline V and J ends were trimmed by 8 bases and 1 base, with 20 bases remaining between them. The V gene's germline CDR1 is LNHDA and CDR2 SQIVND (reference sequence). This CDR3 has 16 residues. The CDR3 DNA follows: TGTGCCAGTCGTGGGATAAGGGAAGCCGTTAACTATGGCTACACCTTC. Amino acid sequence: CASRGIREAVNYGYTF.

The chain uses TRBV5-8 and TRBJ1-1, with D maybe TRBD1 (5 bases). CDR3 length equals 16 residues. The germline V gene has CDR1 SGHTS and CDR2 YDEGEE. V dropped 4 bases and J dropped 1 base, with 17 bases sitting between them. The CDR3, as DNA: TGTGCCAGCAGCGGGGGACGGACCCTAGGGAACACTGAAGCTTTCTTT. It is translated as CASSGGRTLGNTEAFF.

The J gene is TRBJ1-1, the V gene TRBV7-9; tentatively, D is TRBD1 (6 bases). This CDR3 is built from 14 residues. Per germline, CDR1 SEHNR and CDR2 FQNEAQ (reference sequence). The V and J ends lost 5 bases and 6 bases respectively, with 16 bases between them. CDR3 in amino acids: CASSVLQGVPEAFF. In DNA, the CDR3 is TGTGCCAGCAGCGTTCTACAGGGAGTCCCTGAAGCTTTCTTT.

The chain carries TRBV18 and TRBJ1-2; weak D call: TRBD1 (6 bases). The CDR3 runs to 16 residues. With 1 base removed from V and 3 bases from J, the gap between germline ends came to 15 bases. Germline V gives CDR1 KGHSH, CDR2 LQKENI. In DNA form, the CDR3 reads TGTGCCAGCTCACCACTTAACCGGGGGCAAGACTATGGCTACACCTTC. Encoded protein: CASSPLNRGQDYGYTF.

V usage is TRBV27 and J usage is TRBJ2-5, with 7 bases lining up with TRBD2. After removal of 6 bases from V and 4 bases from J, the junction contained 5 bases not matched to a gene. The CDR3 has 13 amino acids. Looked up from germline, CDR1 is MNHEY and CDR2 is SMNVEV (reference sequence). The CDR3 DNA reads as TGTGCCAGCAGCTCCTGGGGGGGAGAGACCCAGTACTTC. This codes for CASSSWGGETQYF.

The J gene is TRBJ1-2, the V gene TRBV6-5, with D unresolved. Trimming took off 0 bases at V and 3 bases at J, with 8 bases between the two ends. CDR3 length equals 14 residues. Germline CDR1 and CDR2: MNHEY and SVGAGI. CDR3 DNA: TGTGCCAGCAGTTACTCAAGGACCTACTATGGCTACACCTTC. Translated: CASSYSRTYYGYTF.

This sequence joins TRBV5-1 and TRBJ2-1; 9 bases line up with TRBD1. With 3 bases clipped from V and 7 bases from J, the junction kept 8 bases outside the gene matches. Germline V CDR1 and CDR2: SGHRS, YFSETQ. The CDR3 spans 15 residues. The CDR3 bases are TGCGCCAGCAGCTGGGGGACAGGGAGGGGTAATGAGCAGTTCTTC. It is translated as CASSWGTGRGNEQFF.

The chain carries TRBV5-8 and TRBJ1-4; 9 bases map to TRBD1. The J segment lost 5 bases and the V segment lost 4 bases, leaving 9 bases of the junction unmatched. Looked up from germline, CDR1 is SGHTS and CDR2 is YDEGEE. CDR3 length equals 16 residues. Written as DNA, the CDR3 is TGTGCCAGCAGCCCAGGACAGGGGATCAAAAATGAAAAACTGTTTTTT. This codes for CASSPGQGIKNEKLFF.

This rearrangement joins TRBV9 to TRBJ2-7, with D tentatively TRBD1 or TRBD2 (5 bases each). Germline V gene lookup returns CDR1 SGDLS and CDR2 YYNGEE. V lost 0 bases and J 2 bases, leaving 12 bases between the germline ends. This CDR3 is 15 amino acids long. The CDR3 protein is CASSVEPGRAYEQYF. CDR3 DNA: TGTGCCAGCAGCGTAGAGCCGGGGCGCGCCTACGAGCAGTACTTC.

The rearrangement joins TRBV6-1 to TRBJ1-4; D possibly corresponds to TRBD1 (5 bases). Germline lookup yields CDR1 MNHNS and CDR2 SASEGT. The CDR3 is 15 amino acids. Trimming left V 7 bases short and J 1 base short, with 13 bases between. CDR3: CASKTFGGTNEKLFF. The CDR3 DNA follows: TGTGCCAGCAAAACATTTGGGGGAACTAATGAAAAACTGTTTTTT.

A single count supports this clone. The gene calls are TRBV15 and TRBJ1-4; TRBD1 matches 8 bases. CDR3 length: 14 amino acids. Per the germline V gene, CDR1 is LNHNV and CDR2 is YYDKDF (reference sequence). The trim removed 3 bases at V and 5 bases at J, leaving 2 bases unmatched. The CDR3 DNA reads TGTGCCACCAGCAGGGGACAGGAGAATGAAAAACTGTTTTTT. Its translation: CATSRGQENEKLFF.

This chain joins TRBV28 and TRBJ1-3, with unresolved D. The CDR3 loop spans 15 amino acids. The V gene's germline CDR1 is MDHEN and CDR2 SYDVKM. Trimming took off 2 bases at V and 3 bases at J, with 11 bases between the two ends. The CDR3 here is CASSLGGPGGNTIYF. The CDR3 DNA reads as TGTGCCAGCAGTTTAGGAGGCCCTGGTGGAAACACCATATATTTT.

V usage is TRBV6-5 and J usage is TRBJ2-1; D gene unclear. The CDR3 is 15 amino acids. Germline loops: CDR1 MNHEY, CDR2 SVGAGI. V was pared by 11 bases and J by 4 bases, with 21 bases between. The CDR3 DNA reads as TGTGCCTGCAACCCCGGTGAAGCCTTATACAATGAGCAGTTCTTC. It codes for CACNPGEALYNEQFF.

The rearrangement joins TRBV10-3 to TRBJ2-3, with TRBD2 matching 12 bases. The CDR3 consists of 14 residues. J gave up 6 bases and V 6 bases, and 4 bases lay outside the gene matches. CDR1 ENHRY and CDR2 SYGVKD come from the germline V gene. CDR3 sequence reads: CAISWTSGKDTQYF. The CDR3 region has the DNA TGTGCCATCAGCTGGACTAGCGGGAAGGATACGCAGTATTTT.

The CDR3 loop is CASSLGRTQEQYF. The CDR3 DNA is TGCGCCAGCAGCTTGGGACGGACACAAGAGCAGTACTTC. The rearrangement links TRBV5-1 to TRBJ2-7, with D possibly matching TRBD1 (5 bases). This CDR3 contains 13 residues. CDR1 is SGHRS and CDR2 is YFSETQ in the germline V gene. With 0 bases removed from V and 7 bases from J, the gap between germline ends came to 11 bases.